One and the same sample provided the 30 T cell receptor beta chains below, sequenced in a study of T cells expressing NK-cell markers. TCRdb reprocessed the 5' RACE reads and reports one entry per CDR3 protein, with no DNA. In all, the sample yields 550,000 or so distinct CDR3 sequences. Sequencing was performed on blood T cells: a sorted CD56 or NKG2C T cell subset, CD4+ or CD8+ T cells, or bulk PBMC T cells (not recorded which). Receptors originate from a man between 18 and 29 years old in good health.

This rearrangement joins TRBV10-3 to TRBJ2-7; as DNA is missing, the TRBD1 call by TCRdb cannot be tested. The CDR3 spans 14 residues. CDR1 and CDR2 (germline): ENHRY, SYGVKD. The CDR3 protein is CAIGLRTGGYEQYF.

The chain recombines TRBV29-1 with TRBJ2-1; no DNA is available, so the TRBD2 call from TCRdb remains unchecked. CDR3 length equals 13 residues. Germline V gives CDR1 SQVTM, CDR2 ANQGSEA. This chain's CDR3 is CSERLAGGREQFF.

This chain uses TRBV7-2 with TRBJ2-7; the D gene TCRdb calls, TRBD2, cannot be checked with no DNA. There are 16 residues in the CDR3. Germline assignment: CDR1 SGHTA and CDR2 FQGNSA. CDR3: CASSSSSGTSTYEQYF.

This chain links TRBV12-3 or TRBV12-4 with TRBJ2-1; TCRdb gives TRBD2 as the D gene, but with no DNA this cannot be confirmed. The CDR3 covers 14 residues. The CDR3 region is CASSLSGDRNEQFF.

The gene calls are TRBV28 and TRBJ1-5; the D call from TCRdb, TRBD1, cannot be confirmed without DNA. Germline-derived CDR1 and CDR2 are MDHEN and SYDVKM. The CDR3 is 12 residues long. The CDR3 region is CATGSGAQPQHF.

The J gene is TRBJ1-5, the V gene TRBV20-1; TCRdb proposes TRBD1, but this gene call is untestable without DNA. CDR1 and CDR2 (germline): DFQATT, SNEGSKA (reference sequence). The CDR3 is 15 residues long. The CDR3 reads CSATTDRGSNQPQHF.

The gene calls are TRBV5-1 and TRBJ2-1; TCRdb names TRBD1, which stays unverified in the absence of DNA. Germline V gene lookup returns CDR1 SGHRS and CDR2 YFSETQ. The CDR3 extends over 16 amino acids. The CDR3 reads CASSPAPGFSYNEQFF.

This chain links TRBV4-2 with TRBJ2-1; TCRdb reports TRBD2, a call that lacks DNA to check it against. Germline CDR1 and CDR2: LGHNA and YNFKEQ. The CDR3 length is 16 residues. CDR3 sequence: CASSQDVPGLYNEQFF.

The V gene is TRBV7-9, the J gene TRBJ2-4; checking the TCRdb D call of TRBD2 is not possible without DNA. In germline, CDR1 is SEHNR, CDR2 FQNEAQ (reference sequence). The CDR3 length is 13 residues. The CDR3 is CASSLPVLGIQYF.

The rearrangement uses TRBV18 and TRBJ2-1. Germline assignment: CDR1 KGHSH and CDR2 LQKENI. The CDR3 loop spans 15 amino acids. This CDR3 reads CASSPTSYSYNEQFF.

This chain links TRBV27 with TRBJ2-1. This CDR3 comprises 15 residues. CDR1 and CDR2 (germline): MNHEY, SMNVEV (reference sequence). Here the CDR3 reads CASSLAAKTYNEQFF.

CDR3 sequence: CASSSHRRLQETQYF. This rearrangement joins TRBV11-3 to TRBJ2-5. CDR1 SGHNT and CDR2 YENEEA come from the germline V gene. The CDR3 is 15 amino acids.

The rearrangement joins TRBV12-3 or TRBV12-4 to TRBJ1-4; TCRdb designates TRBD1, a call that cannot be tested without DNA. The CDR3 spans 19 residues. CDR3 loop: CASSFGTGVRLGPNEKLFF.

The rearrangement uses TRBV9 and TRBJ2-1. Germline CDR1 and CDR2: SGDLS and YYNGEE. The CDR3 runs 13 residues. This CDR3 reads CASSVGRYNEQFF.

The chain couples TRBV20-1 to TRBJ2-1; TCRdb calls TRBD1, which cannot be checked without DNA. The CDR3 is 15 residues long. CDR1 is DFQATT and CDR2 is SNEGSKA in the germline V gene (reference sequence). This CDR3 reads CSASDWDVSYNEQFF.

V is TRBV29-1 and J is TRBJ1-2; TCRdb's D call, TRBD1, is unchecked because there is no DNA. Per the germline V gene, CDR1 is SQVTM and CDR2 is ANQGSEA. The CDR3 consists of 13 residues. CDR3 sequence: CSVEGQGEYGYTF.

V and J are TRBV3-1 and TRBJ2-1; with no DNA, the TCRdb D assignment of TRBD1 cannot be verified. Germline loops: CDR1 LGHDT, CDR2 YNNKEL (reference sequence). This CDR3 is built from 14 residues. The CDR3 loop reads CASSQRDSYNEQFF.

Here the CDR3 reads CASSIQGVHNEQFF. V usage is TRBV19 and J usage is TRBJ2-1; TCRdb designates TRBD1, a call that cannot be tested without DNA. Germline-derived CDR1 and CDR2 are LNHDA and SQIVND (reference sequence). The CDR3 runs 14 residues.

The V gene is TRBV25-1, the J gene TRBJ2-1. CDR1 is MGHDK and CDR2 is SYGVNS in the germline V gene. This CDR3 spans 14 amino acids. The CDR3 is CASSEFLDYNEQFF.

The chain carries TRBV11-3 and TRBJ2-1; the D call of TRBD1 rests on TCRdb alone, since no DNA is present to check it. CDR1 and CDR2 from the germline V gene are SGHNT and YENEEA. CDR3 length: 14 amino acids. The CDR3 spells CASSSRTGANEQFF.

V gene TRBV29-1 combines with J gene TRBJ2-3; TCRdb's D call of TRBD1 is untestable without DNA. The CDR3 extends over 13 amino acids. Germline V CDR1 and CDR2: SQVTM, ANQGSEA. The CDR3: CSGDRESTDTQYF.

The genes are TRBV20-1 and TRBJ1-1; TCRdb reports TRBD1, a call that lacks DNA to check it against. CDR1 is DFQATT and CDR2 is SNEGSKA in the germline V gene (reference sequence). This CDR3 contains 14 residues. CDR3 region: CSARLGHSNTEAFF.

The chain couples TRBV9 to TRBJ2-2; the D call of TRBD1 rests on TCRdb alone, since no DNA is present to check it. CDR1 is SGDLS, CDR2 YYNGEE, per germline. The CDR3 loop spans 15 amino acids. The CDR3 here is CASSVSGGWTGELFF.

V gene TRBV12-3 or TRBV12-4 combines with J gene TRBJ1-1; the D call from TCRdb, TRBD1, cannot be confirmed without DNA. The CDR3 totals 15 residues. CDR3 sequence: CASSLLDRGNTEAFF.

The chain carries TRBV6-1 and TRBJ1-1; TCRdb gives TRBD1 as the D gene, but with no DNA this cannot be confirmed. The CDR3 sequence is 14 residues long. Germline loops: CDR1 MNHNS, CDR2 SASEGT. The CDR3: CASSRTGGFTEAFF.

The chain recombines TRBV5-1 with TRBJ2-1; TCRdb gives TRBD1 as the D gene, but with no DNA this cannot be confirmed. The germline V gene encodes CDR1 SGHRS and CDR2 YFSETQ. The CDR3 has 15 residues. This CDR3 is CASSVPGQGSNEQFF. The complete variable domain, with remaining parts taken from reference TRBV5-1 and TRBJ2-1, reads KAGVTQTPRYLIKTRGQQVTLSCSPISGHRSVSWYQQTPGQGLQFLFEYFSETQRNKGNFPGRFSGRQFSNSRSEMNVSTLELGDSALYLCASSVPGQGSNEQFFGPGTRLTVL.

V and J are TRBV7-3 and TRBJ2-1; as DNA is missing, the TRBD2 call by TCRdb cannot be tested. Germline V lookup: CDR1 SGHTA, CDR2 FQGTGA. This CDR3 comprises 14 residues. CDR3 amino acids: CASSWMEGRGEQFF.

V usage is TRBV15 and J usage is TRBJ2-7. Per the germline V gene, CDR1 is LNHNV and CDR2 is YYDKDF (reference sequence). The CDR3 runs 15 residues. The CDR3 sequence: CATSRDIPMFHEQYF.

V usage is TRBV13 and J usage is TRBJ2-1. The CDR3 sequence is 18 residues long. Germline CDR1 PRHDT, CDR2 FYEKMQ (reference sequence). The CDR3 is CASSLGVITGATHNEQFF. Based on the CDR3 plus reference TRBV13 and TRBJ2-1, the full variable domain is AAGVIQSPRHLIKEKRETATLKCYPIPRHDTVYWYQQGPGQDPQFLISFYEKMQSDKGSIPDRFSAQQFSDYHSELNMSSLELGDSALYFCASSLGVITGATHNEQFFGPGTRLTVL.

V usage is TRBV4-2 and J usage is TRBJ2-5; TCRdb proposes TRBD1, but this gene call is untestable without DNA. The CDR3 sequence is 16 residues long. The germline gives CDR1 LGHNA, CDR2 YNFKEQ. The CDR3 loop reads CASSQEGSGLSETQYF.